This TCR beta chain was recorded in a study of blood T cell repertoires in COVID-19. Study at large: From T cells, B-cell-depleted T cells, or PBMCs came the material, which was cDNA or gDNA.

Using immunoSEQ multiplex PCR, the repertoire was profiled, and TCRdb retains in-frame clones only, with some absent. The sample lists some 220,000 clones; 85% were seen once. V was cut by 6 bases and J by 9 bases, with 18 bases left in between. The CDR3 is 14 residues long. CDR1 and CDR2 (germline): LNHDA, SQIVND (reference sequence). This TCR derives from a woman in her sixties or seventies with COVID-19, enrolled during active disease. This chain links TRBV19 with TRBJ1-5; D might be TRBD1 (6 bases). The sequencing sample was made of peripheral blood. The CDR3 region is CASRTSDRYWPQHF. DNA for the CDR3: TGTGCCAGTAGGACCTCGGACAGATATTGGCCCCAGCATTTT.